Presented here are 12 T cell receptor beta chains from one specimen sequenced in a study of radiotherapy plus CTLA-4 blockade in lung cancer. The table came from immunoSEQ multiplex PCR; TCRdb's copy has only in-frame clones and leaves some out. Seen here are 90,000 to 100,000 clones, 65% to 75% observed once, and the top ten hold around 2.7%. The starting material was peripheral blood, obtained from a patient treated with radiotherapy plus ipilimumab. Source of these receptors: a human donor with non-small cell lung cancer who had a partial response to radiotherapy plus ipilimumab. Some clones in this sample may be carry-over from other donors' samples.

The chain is built from TRBV18 and TRBJ2-7; 10 bases agree with TRBD2. The V and J ends lost 3 bases and 7 bases, in that order; junction bases with no gene match: 6. This CDR3 contains 14 residues. The germline V gene encodes CDR1 KGHSH and CDR2 LQKENI. The CDR3 reads CASSPGTSVGEQYF. The CDR3 DNA sequence: TGTGCCAGCTCACCCGGGACTAGCGTCGGAGAGCAGTACTTC.

This clone was counted only a few times. The V and J genes are TRBV29-1 and TRBJ2-1; 11 bases match TRBD2. This CDR3 contains 15 residues. Germline CDR1 SQVTM, CDR2 ANQGSEA. Trimming cost V 3 bases and J 5 bases; bases outside gene matches: 6. In DNA, the CDR3 is TGCAGCGTTGACACTAGCGGGAGTTTCCACAATGAGCAGTTCTTC. Translated, it gives CSVDTSGSFHNEQFF.

The chain combines TRBV7-3 with TRBJ1-3; TRBD1 agrees at 7 bases. CDR1 SGHTA and CDR2 FQGTGA come from the germline V gene. This CDR3 contains 13 residues. J was trimmed by 4 bases and V by 5 bases; bases with no gene match: 2. CDR3 bases: TGTGCCAGCAGCGACAGGGCCGGAAACACCATATATTTT. Its translation is CASSDRAGNTIYF.

J is TRBJ1-2 and V is TRBV6-6; D is possibly TRBD1 (6 bases). Trimming took off 5 bases at V and 4 bases at J, with 11 bases between the two ends. This CDR3 region has 13 residues. Germline assignment: CDR1 MNHNY and CDR2 SVGAGI (reference sequence). In DNA form, the CDR3 reads TGTGCCAGCAGTCCCCAACAGGGCTATGGCTACACCTTC. The encoded protein is CASSPQQGYGYTF.

This clone was observed a few times. The chain carries TRBV10-2 and TRBJ2-7, with 9 bases aligning to TRBD1. With V trimmed by 9 bases and J by 4 bases, 10 bases remained unmatched. This CDR3 has 14 amino acids. Looked up from germline, CDR1 is WSHSY and CDR2 is SAAADI. The CDR3 is CASRAGTGSYEQYF. DNA of the CDR3: TGCGCCAGTCGAGCCGGGACAGGGTCTTACGAGCAGTACTTC.

The V gene is TRBV6-1, the J gene TRBJ2-2; TRBD1 matches 8 bases. The germline gives CDR1 MNHNS, CDR2 SASEGT. The CDR3 runs 14 residues. J lost 5 bases, V lost 3 bases, and 2 bases had no gene match. The CDR3 DNA is TGTGCCAGCAGTGACAGGGGGCAGACCGGGGAGCTGTTTTTT. The encoded protein is CASSDRGQTGELFF.

This clone has a handful of counts. The gene calls are TRBV4-3 and TRBJ2-3; TRBD2 aligns across 12 bases. After removal of 3 bases from V and 6 bases from J, the junction contained 7 bases not matched to a gene. Germline V gene sequence: CDR1 LGHNA, CDR2 YSLEER. This CDR3 has 16 amino acids. The DNA of the CDR3 is TGCGCCAGCAGCCAGACTAGCGGGGGTGGCTCGGATACGCAGTATTTT. Encoded protein: CASSQTSGGGSDTQYF.

The chain has TRBV2 and TRBJ2-3; 9 nucleotides line up with TRBD2. J was trimmed by 2 bases and V by 6 bases; bases with no gene match: 6. The CDR3 is made up of 15 amino acids. Germline CDR1 and CDR2: SNHLY and FYNNEI. In DNA form, the CDR3 reads TGTGCCAGCAGACCGCGGGGGGGCCCCACAGATACGCAGTATTTT. Its protein product is CASRPRGGPTDTQYF.

Only one count was recorded for this clone. J is TRBJ2-1 and V is TRBV18; TRBD2 matches at 10 bases. The CDR3 loop spans 13 amino acids. Losses at the gene ends were 3 bases for V and 9 bases for J; bases not matched to a gene: 2. Germline-derived CDR1 and CDR2 are KGHSH and LQKENI. Written as DNA, the CDR3 is TGTGCCAGCTCACCGAGCGGGGGGGGTGAGCAGTTCTTC. Amino acids: CASSPSGGGEQFF.

The chain carries TRBV28 and TRBJ1-5; D uncertain. Trimming cost V 4 bases and J 5 bases, with 3 bases left between them. The CDR3 consists of 11 residues. The germline V gene has CDR1 MDHEN and CDR2 SYDVKM. The CDR3 bases are TGTGCCAGCAGTTCATATCAGCCCCAGCATTTT. It encodes CASSSYQPQHF.

This clone was seen more than once but under ten times. This CDR3 reads CASSLRRISNQPQHF. The CDR3 DNA sequence: TGTGCCAGCAGCTTAAGGCGGATTAGCAATCAGCCCCAGCATTTT. The gene calls are TRBV7-9 and TRBJ1-5, with D hard to call. The CDR3 length is 15 residues. Germline V CDR1 and CDR2: SEHNR, FQNEAQ (reference sequence). V was trimmed by 2 bases and J by 0 bases, leaving 8 bases between them. Based on the CDR3 plus reference TRBV7-9 and TRBJ1-5, the full variable domain is DTGVSQNPRHKITKRGQNVTFRCDPISEHNRLYWYRQTLGQGPEFLTYFQNEAQLEKSRLLSDRFSAERPKGSFSTLEIQRTEQGDSAMYLCASSLRRISNQPQHFGDGTRLSIL.

This clone appeared a few times. The chain recombines TRBV2 with TRBJ2-3, with a possible D match to TRBD2 (6 bases). With 5 bases removed from V and 4 bases from J, the gap between germline ends came to 10 bases. Germline assignment: CDR1 SNHLY and CDR2 FYNNEI. CDR3 size: 13 residues. The CDR3 sequence: CASSLGGADTQYF. Written as DNA, the CDR3 is TGTGCCAGCAGTTTGGGAGGCGCAGATACGCAGTATTTT.